These 20 T cell receptor beta chains originate from one sample sequenced in a study of identical twins. TCRdb reprocessed the 5' RACE reads with MiXCR, giving one entry per CDR3 protein. Of some 230,000 distinct CDR3 sequences in the sample, about 6.7% were seen once. This sample was shared with a second study, whose subject was T cells expressing NK-cell markers.

What was sequenced was CD8+ T cells sorted from blood. These receptors all come from a young woman in good health.

This clonotype was counted between two and nine times. This chain joins TRBV9 and TRBJ2-2; D unclear. CDR3 length: 17 residues. Trimming cost V 0 bases and J 0 bases, with 12 bases left between them. Per germline, CDR1 SGDLS and CDR2 YYNGEE. CDR3 in amino acids: CASSVASGQPNTGELFF. The CDR3 DNA follows: TGTGCCAGCAGCGTAGCTTCGGGCCAGCCGAACACCGGGGAGCTGTTTTTT.

In its sample, this clonotype was seen many times. The rearrangement uses TRBV7-9 and TRBJ2-7; D tentatively fits TRBD1 or TRBD2 (5 bases each). V gave up 5 bases and J gave up 9 bases, with 26 bases separating them. CDR3 size: 16 residues. Germline lookup yields CDR1 SEHNR and CDR2 FQNEAQ (reference sequence). The CDR3 is CASSQLYTGTQTWQYF. In DNA form, the CDR3 reads TGTGCCAGCAGCCAACTTTATACCGGGACGCAGACGTGGCAGTACTTC.

This clonotype was seen only a few times. The chain recombines TRBV12-3 or TRBV12-4 with TRBJ2-1; 10 nucleotides line up with TRBD2. After removal of 5 bases from V and 8 bases from J, the junction contained 9 bases not matched to a gene. The CDR3 contains 15 residues. The CDR3 loop is CASSPSGGALDEQFF. The CDR3, as DNA: TGTGCCAGCAGTCCGAGCGGGGGGGCTCTGGATGAGCAGTTCTTC.

This clonotype occurred many times. V is TRBV27 and J is TRBJ1-1, with 11 bases lining up with TRBD1. The CDR3 totals 14 residues. Germline-derived CDR1 and CDR2 are MNHEY and SMNVEV (reference sequence). Trimming removed 6 bases from V and 4 bases from J; junction bases left unmatched: 4. CDR3: CASSPGTGGTEAFF. CDR3 bases: TGTGCCAGCAGCCCCGGGACAGGGGGCACTGAAGCTTTCTTT.

This clonotype has a handful of counts. The J gene is TRBJ2-7, the V gene TRBV7-8; D call uncertain. CDR1 SGHVS and CDR2 FQNEAQ come from the germline V gene. With 5 bases removed from V and 2 bases from J, the gap between germline ends came to 13 bases. CDR3 length equals 14 residues. The CDR3 here is CASSARTAPYEQYF. DNA of the CDR3: TGTGCCAGCAGCGCTCGGACGGCACCCTACGAGCAGTACTTC.

This clonotype was found many times. V is TRBV12-5 and J is TRBJ2-3; 10 nucleotides match TRBD2. The CDR3 is 17 residues long. V lost 0 bases to trimming and J lost 5 bases; unmatched junction nucleotides: 8. CDR1 and CDR2 from the germline V gene are LGHNT and FRNRAP. CDR3 DNA sequence: TGTGCTAGTGGTTTGGTAATCCTAGCGGGAGTCCAAGATACGCAGTATTTT. Amino acids: CASGLVILAGVQDTQYF.

This clonotype came up a few times. The chain employs TRBV11-2 and TRBJ2-5; D unresolved. The CDR3 is 14 residues long. Germline values: CDR1 SGHAT, CDR2 FQNNGV. Trimming took off 3 bases at V and 2 bases at J, with 10 bases between the two ends. The CDR3 DNA follows: TGTGCCAGCAGCTTCGGAGCCGGGCAAGAGACCCAGTACTTC. It yields the protein CASSFGAGQETQYF.

This clonotype was observed at least ten times. This chain links TRBV12-3 or TRBV12-4 with TRBJ1-1; D is unclear. The CDR3 has 15 residues. Trimming cost V 5 bases and J 1 base, with 14 bases left between them. DNA for the CDR3: TGTGCCAGCAGTCCCGGGTTAGAGTGGAACACTGAAGCTTTCTTT. Amino acid sequence: CASSPGLEWNTEAFF.

This clonotype was observed a handful of times. This chain uses TRBV19 with TRBJ1-4; a possible D gene is TRBD1 (6 bases). Germline CDR1 reads LNHDA; CDR2 reads SQIVND (reference sequence). The germline V and J ends were trimmed by 10 bases and 0 bases, with 12 bases remaining between them. The CDR3 contains 14 residues. The CDR3 protein is CATRGEATNEKLFF. In DNA form, the CDR3 reads TGTGCCACCAGGGGCGAGGCAACTAATGAAAAACTGTTTTTT.

V usage is TRBV5-5 and J usage is TRBJ2-7; 9 bases line up with TRBD1. V shed 3 bases and J 5 bases; nucleotides not matched to a gene: 6. Germline lookup yields CDR1 SGHKS and CDR2 YYEKEE (reference sequence). CDR3 length equals 14 residues. For the CDR3, the DNA is TGTGCCAGCAGCTCCGGGGGACAGGGCCACGAGCAGTACTTC. It yields the protein CASSSGGQGHEQYF.

This clonotype has only a few counts. The CDR3 reads CASRAGTGGSGANVLTF. The CDR3 DNA reads as TGTGCCAGCAGGGCCGGGACAGGGGGCAGTGGGGCCAACGTCCTGACTTTC. The V call is TRBV2, the J call TRBJ2-6; 12 bases match TRBD1. The length of the CDR3 is 17 residues. Germline-derived CDR1 and CDR2 are SNHLY and FYNNEI. With V trimmed by 6 bases and J by 3 bases, 6 bases remained unmatched.

This clonotype was counted only a few times. The chain combines TRBV11-3 with TRBJ2-5; D possibly corresponds to TRBD2 (6 bases). Germline V gene sequence: CDR1 SGHNT, CDR2 YENEEA. There are 13 residues in the CDR3. Trimming shortened V by 5 bases and J by 0 bases, and 7 bases separated the two germline ends. This chain's CDR3 is CASSGEDQETQYF. CDR3 in DNA: TGTGCCAGCAGCGGGGAGGACCAAGAGACCCAGTACTTC.

The table lists this clonotype with a few counts. The V call is TRBV4-1, the J call TRBJ2-5, with D uncertain. This CDR3 spans 14 amino acids. The germline V gene encodes CDR1 MGHRA and CDR2 YSYEKL. Trimming stripped 1 base from V and 0 bases from J, with 6 bases between. DNA for the CDR3: TGCGCCAGCAGCCAAGCTCAGTACCAAGAGACCCAGTACTTC. This gives the protein CASSQAQYQETQYF.

This clonotype was detected ten times or more. The chain couples TRBV4-3 to TRBJ2-1; D unclear. With 1 base removed from V and 5 bases from J, the gap between germline ends came to 12 bases. CDR1 is LGHNA and CDR2 is YSLEER in the germline V gene. This CDR3 spans 15 amino acids. The CDR3 DNA reads as TGCGCCAGCAGCCAAGTTCTAAAACCACACAATGAGCAGTTCTTC. Protein: CASSQVLKPHNEQFF.

The V gene is TRBV7-6, the J gene TRBJ1-1; D is undetermined. The CDR3 runs 13 residues. The V and J ends lost 5 bases and 5 bases respectively, with 12 bases between them. Germline-derived CDR1 and CDR2 are SGHVS and FNYEAQ. The DNA for the CDR3 is TGTGCCAGCAGCCCCTGGCCCGGGACTGAAGCTTTCTTT. This gives the protein CASSPWPGTEAFF.

This clonotype was observed many times. The chain employs TRBV5-1 and TRBJ2-3, with D unresolved. From germline, CDR1 is SGHRS and CDR2 YFSETQ. The CDR3 covers 15 residues. Trimming pared 4 bases from V and 0 bases from J, leaving 12 bases between. The CDR3 region has the DNA TGCGCCAGCAGCGAGGTTGCCTCTAGCACAGATACGCAGTATTTT. It specifies CASSEVASSTDTQYF.

A few counts support this clonotype. The chain links TRBV5-6 to TRBJ2-3; D is unresolved. The germline CDR1 and CDR2 sequences are SGHDT and YYEEEE. This CDR3 is built from 12 residues. The V and J ends lost 2 bases and 4 bases respectively, with 5 bases between them. The CDR3 reads CASSFNSDTQYF. CDR3 nucleotides: TGTGCCAGCAGCTTTAACTCAGATACGCAGTATTTT.

As to this clonotype: This may be a read error: a much more frequent sequence differs by one nucleotide. The J gene is TRBJ2-2, the V gene TRBV10-3; D assignment may be TRBD1 or TRBD2 (5 bases each). Germline lookup yields CDR1 ENHRY and CDR2 SYGVKD. CDR3 length equals 15 residues. This CDR3 reads CAISFLDTNTGKLFF. DNA for the CDR3: TGTGCCATCAGTTTCCTGGACACAAACACCGGGAAGCTGTTTTTT.

This chain uses TRBV9 with TRBJ2-2, with no clear D. The length of the CDR3 is 13 residues. V was clipped by 0 bases and J by 6 bases, with 6 bases between them. CDR1 and CDR2 (germline): SGDLS, YYNGEE. The CDR3 spells CASSVDFPGELFF. As DNA, the CDR3 is TGTGCCAGCAGCGTAGACTTTCCCGGGGAGCTGTTTTTT.

The chain combines TRBV3-1 with TRBJ1-3; D is unresolved. The germline V and J ends were trimmed by 8 bases and 11 bases, with 10 bases remaining between them. The CDR3 has 10 residues. The germline V gene encodes CDR1 LGHDT and CDR2 YNNKEL (reference sequence). CDR3 in DNA: TGTGCCAGCTCCGGTTCCTCCATATATTTT. As protein: CASSGSSIYF.